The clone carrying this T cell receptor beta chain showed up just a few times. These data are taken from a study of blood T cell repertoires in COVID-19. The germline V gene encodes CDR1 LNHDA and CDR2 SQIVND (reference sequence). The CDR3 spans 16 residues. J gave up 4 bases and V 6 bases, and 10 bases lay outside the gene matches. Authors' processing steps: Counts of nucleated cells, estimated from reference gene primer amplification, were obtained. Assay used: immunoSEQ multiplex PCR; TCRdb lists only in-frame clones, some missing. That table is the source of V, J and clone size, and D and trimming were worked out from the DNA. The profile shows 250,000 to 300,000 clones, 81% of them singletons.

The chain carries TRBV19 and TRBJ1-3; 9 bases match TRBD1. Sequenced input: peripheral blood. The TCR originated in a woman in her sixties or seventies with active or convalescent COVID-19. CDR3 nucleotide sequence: TGTGCCAGTAGGAGGACAGGGGCAGACTCGGGAAACACCATATATTTT. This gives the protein CASRRTGADSGNTIYF.